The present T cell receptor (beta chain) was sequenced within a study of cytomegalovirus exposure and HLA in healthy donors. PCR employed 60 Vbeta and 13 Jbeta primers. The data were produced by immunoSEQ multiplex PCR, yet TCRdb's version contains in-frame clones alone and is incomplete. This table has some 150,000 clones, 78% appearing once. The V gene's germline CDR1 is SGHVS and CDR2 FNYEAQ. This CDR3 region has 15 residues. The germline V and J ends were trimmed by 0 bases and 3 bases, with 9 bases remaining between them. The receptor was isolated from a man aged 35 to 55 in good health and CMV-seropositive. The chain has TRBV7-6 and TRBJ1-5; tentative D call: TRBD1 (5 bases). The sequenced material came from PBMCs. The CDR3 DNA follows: TGTGCCAGCAGCTTAGCGGAGGGACCCAATCAGCCCCAGCATTTT. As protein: CASSLAEGPNQPQHF.